The source of this T cell receptor (beta chain) is a study of T cell responses to AZD1222 COVID-19 vaccine. Some clones are missing from TCRdb's copy, which holds only in-frame ones; the method was immunoSEQ multiplex PCR. The sample consists of some 130,000 clones, under 90% of them appearing once. Overall study findings and caveats: Females outnumbered males among donors, who were mostly white British; clonal diversity was possibly underestimated. Repertoire samples came only from after the peak T cell response. The span of vaccine-associated CD4 TCRs extended across spike, with dominance at 160-218 and 743-854.

A note on this clone: Antigen unknown.

The CDR3 runs 14 residues. Trimming left V 1 base short and J 6 bases short, with 12 bases between. Per the germline V gene, CDR1 is SGHAT and CDR2 is FQNNGV. This material consisted of peripheral blood, taken on day 0 of AZD1222 vaccination. The receptor was isolated from an adult in good health. The rearrangement uses TRBV11-2 and TRBJ1-1; the D is unclear. The CDR3 region is CASSLVSGSAEAFF. CDR3 DNA sequence: TGTGCCAGCAGCTTAGTGTCCGGGAGCGCTGAAGCTTTCTTT. The whole variable domain, remainder taken from reference TRBV11-2 and TRBJ1-1, is EAGVAQSPRYKIIEKRQSVAFWCNPISGHATLYWYQQILGQGPKLLIQFQNNGVVDDSQLPKDRFSAERLKGVDSTLKIQPAKLEDSAVYLCASSLVSGSAEAFFGQGTRLTVV.